The 27 T cell receptor beta chains below were found in one sample sequenced in a study of persistence of HIV-infected CD4 T cells. An overlapping HIV-1 Gag peptide pool stimulated these cells at roughly 0.97 ug/peptide/mL. Sorting selected CD4+ T cells upregulating both CD40 ligand and CD69. The immunoSEQ assay was version 4, run in survey mode. The repertoire was sequenced with immunoSEQ multiplex PCR; TCRdb's copy has only in-frame clones and lacks some. The data contain under 40,000 clones, approximately 70% of them singletons. For these receptors, no antigen is known. The source was CD4+ T cells sorted from PBMCs after approximately 19-hour stimulation, collected from a patient who received antiretroviral therapy. The receptor source for this set is an adult man with HIV who was CMV-seropositive.

This clone was found once. This chain joins TRBV10-2 and TRBJ2-7, with D possibly matching TRBD1 (6 bases). The CDR3 runs to 14 residues. Trimming left V 6 bases short and J 5 bases short, with 17 bases between. Germline CDR1 and CDR2: WSHSY and SAAADI. The CDR3 reads CASSAQGSGNEQYF. The CDR3 DNA sequence: TGCGCCAGCAGCGCACAGGGTTCGGGCAACGAGCAGTACTTC.

CDR3 DNA sequence: TGTGCCAGCAGTGGCCTCCGGCAGGGCCTTAACTATGGCTACACCTTC. Residues: CASSGLRQGLNYGYTF. V gene TRBV6-1 combines with J gene TRBJ1-2; TRBD1 might be the D (5 bases). CDR3 size: 16 residues. V was clipped by 4 bases and J by 1 base, with 16 bases between them. Germline V CDR1 and CDR2: MNHNS, SASEGT.

The chain is built from TRBV5-4 and TRBJ1-2, with TRBD1 identical over 7 bases. The CDR3 extends over 16 amino acids. V shed 3 bases and J 2 bases; nucleotides not matched to a gene: 10. Germline lookup yields CDR1 SGHNT and CDR2 YYREEE (reference sequence). The CDR3 bases are TGTGCCAGCAGCTCGGGACAGCTACACGTAAACTATGGCTACACCTTC. It specifies CASSSGQLHVNYGYTF.

The chain joins TRBV4-2 to TRBJ2-4; D perhaps matches TRBD2 (5 bases). With 0 bases removed from V and 9 bases from J, the gap between germline ends came to 9 bases. CDR1 and CDR2 (germline): LGHNA, YNFKEQ. This CDR3 has 13 residues. The CDR3 DNA is TGTGCCAGCAGCCAAGATCGGGAAGGCATTCAGTACTTC. It encodes CASSQDREGIQYF.

This clone has a handful of counts. The chain links TRBV28 to TRBJ1-1, with D hard to call. Germline CDR1 is MDHEN and CDR2 is SYDVKM. Trimming removed 3 bases from V and 6 bases from J, with 14 bases in between. The CDR3 covers 14 residues. In DNA form, the CDR3 reads TGTGCCAGCAGTTTGACGATGGGCAACGCTGAAGCTTTCTTT. Protein: CASSLTMGNAEAFF.

The rearrangement uses TRBV21-1 and TRBJ1-2. TRBV21-1 is noted as a pseudogene. The CDR3 covers 13 residues. CDR3 residues: CASSKGNIYGYTF. The CDR3 DNA follows: TGTGCCAGCAGCAAAGGGAACATCTATGGCTACACCTTC.

The genes are TRBV28 and TRBJ2-7; 10 bases are shared with TRBD1. The CDR3 is 13 amino acids. In germline, CDR1 is MDHEN, CDR2 SYDVKM. J gave up 7 bases and V 8 bases, and 8 bases lay outside the gene matches. CDR3 DNA: TGTGCCAGCGTAGACAGGGGGCGAGGGGAGCAGTACTTC. It is translated as CASVDRGRGEQYF.

The gene calls are TRBV3-1 (or the pseudogene TRBV3-2) and TRBJ1-6; possibly TRBD1 for D (5 bases). Trimming removed 6 bases at V and 8 bases at J, with 14 bases between. Germline assignment: CDR1 LGHDT and CDR2 YNNKEL (reference sequence). The CDR3 has 14 amino acids. The CDR3 sequence: CASSQTVPYSPLHF. The DNA of the CDR3 is TGTGCCAGCAGTCAGACAGTGCCTTATTCACCCCTCCACTTT.

This clone appeared a single time. The chain employs TRBV7-3 and TRBJ2-2; 8 bases agree with TRBD1. Germline values: CDR1 SGHTA, CDR2 FQGTGA. CDR3 length: 16 amino acids. Trimming removed 1 base from V and 4 bases from J; junction bases left unmatched: 5. CDR3 sequence (DNA): TGTGCCAGCAGCTTAAGGCAGGGGGCCCGCACCGGGGAGCTGTTTTTT. It encodes CASSLRQGARTGELFF.

This sequence joins TRBV5-1 and TRBJ2-3, with unresolved D. Trimming removed 2 bases from V and 0 bases from J, with 10 bases in between. The CDR3 sequence is 15 residues long. Germline CDR1 reads SGHRS; CDR2 reads YFSETQ. The CDR3 DNA is TGCGCCAGCAGCTTACGATCCTCTAGCACAGATACGCAGTATTTT. Amino acids: CASSLRSSSTDTQYF.

The rearrangement joins TRBV4-1 to TRBJ2-2; D gene uncertain. Germline V lookup: CDR1 MGHRA, CDR2 YSYEKL. Trimming cost V 1 base and J 0 bases, with 3 bases left between them. This CDR3 comprises 14 residues. This CDR3 reads CASSQVANTGELFF. CDR3 coding DNA: TGCGCCAGCAGCCAAGTTGCGAACACCGGGGAGCTGTTTTTT.

V usage is TRBV13 and J usage is TRBJ2-1; 9 bases are shared with TRBD2. V lost 5 bases to trimming and J lost 4 bases; unmatched junction nucleotides: 24. Germline V CDR1 and CDR2: PRHDT, FYEKMQ (reference sequence). This CDR3 comprises 21 residues. CDR3 sequence: CASSSTQMASGTPLGYNEQFF. CDR3 DNA: TGTGCCAGCAGCAGTACTCAGATGGCTAGCGGGACCCCGCTAGGATACAATGAGCAGTTCTTC. Together with reference TRBV13 and TRBJ2-1, the CDR3 gives the full variable domain: AAGVIQSPRHLIKEKRETATLKCYPIPRHDTVYWYQQGPGQDPQFLISFYEKMQSDKGSIPDRFSAQQFSDYHSELNMSSLELGDSALYFCASSSTQMASGTPLGYNEQFFGPGTRLTVL.

This chain links TRBV18 with TRBJ1-1, with unresolved D. CDR1 and CDR2 (germline): KGHSH, LQKENI. The CDR3 consists of 15 residues. Trimming pared 4 bases from V and 2 bases from J, leaving 14 bases between. The CDR3 here is CASSLQGRLNTEAFF. CDR3 nucleotides: TGTGCCAGCTCACTCCAAGGACGTCTCAACACTGAAGCTTTCTTT.

This rearrangement joins TRBV28 to TRBJ1-3; 8 nucleotides line up with TRBD1. The CDR3 runs to 15 residues. After removal of 5 bases from V and 0 bases from J, the junction contained 3 bases not matched to a gene. Germline V gene data show CDR1 as MDHEN and CDR2 as SYDVKM. The CDR3 DNA reads TGTGCCAGCAGTCCAGGGGGCAACTCTGGAAACACCATATATTTT. Translation gives CASSPGGNSGNTIYF.

V gene TRBV5-1 combines with J gene TRBJ2-3, with 8 bases aligning to TRBD1. This CDR3 contains 16 residues. Trimming cost V 3 bases and J 4 bases; bases outside gene matches: 10. In germline, CDR1 is SGHRS, CDR2 YFSETQ. Here the CDR3 reads CASSSPQGVGADTQYF. CDR3 coding DNA: TGCGCCAGCAGCTCCCCACAGGGGGTCGGTGCAGATACGCAGTATTTT.

This clone has just a few counts. The chain uses TRBV27 and TRBJ2-1; TRBD1 matches 8 bases. This CDR3 comprises 18 residues. J gave up 1 base and V 4 bases, and 12 bases lay outside the gene matches. Germline values: CDR1 MNHEY, CDR2 SMNVEV (reference sequence). CDR3: CASSSLYRTGTSYNEQFF. The CDR3 region has the DNA TGTGCCAGCAGTTCCCTTTACCGGACAGGGACGTCCTACAATGAGCAGTTCTTC.

This rearrangement joins TRBV7-9 to TRBJ1-3; D call uncertain. V lost 5 bases and J 0 bases, leaving 11 bases between the germline ends. This CDR3 is built from 15 residues. Germline loops: CDR1 SEHNR, CDR2 FQNEAQ (reference sequence). The CDR3 DNA is TGTGCCAGCAGCCCTGACGGATTCTCTGGAAACACCATATATTTT. This codes for CASSPDGFSGNTIYF.

This chain links TRBV5-1 with TRBJ1-1; TRBD1 is a possible D gene (5 bases). The CDR3 has 15 amino acids. Between the trimmed V and J ends, which lost 5 bases and 4 bases, there was a span of 18 bases. Germline V gene sequence: CDR1 SGHRS, CDR2 YFSETQ. Here the CDR3 DNA reads TGCGCCAGCAGGCCGGAGCCTAATAGGGGCACTGAAGCTTTCTTT. It encodes CASRPEPNRGTEAFF. Variable domain in full (rest from reference TRBV5-1 and TRBJ1-1): KAGVTQTPRYLIKTRGQQVTLSCSPISGHRSVSWYQQTPGQGLQFLFEYFSETQRNKGNFPGRFSGRQFSNSRSEMNVSTLELGDSALYLCASRPEPNRGTEAFFGQGTRLTVV.

The V and J genes are TRBV18 and TRBJ2-7, with D uncertain. The CDR3 is 13 residues long. Germline V lookup: CDR1 KGHSH, CDR2 LQKENI. Trimming left V 3 bases short and J 5 bases short, with 11 bases between. In DNA, the CDR3 is TGTGCCAGCTCACCCTCGTTAGAGAACGAGCAGTACTTC. Translated, it gives CASSPSLENEQYF. Combining the CDR3 with reference TRBV18 and TRBJ2-7 gives the whole variable domain NAGVMQNPRHLVRRRGQEARLRCSPMKGHSHVYWYRQLPEEGLKFMVYLQKENIIDESGMPKERFSAEFPKEGPSILRIQQVVRGDSAAYFCASSPSLENEQYFGPGTRLTVT.

The J gene is TRBJ1-1, the V gene TRBV10-3; maybe TRBD1 (5 bases). V was trimmed by 0 bases and J by 3 bases, leaving 11 bases between them. Looked up from germline, CDR1 is ENHRY and CDR2 is SYGVKD. There are 15 residues in the CDR3. The CDR3: CAISESGDGHTEAFF. CDR3 bases: TGTGCCATCAGTGAGTCGGGGGACGGGCACACTGAAGCTTTCTTT.

The chain uses TRBV9 and TRBJ2-3; 10 bases align to TRBD2. V lost 5 bases to trimming and J lost 4 bases; unmatched junction nucleotides: 7. Per the germline V gene, CDR1 is SGDLS and CDR2 is YYNGEE. The CDR3 totals 15 residues. CDR3 bases: TGTGCCAGCAGACTCGGACTAGCGGATGCAGATACGCAGTATTTT. This codes for CASRLGLADADTQYF.

The rearrangement joins TRBV3-1 (or the pseudogene TRBV3-2) to TRBJ1-2; D uncertain. Germline CDR1 is LGHDT and CDR2 is YNNKEL (reference sequence). V dropped 4 bases and J dropped 2 bases, with 11 bases sitting between them. This CDR3 contains 14 residues. The CDR3 loop is CASSRATGNYGYTF. In nucleotides, the CDR3 is TGTGCCAGCAGCCGCGCGACGGGGAACTATGGCTACACCTTC.

The chain links TRBV18 to TRBJ2-1, with 10 bases lining up with TRBD1. Germline CDR1 reads KGHSH; CDR2 reads LQKENI. The CDR3 totals 15 residues. V lost 3 bases and J lost 7; bases outside the gene matches: 6. The CDR3 sequence: CASSPTRGQGNEQFF. The CDR3 coding sequence is TGTGCCAGCTCACCGACAAGGGGACAGGGGAATGAGCAGTTCTTC.

This rearrangement joins TRBV28 to TRBJ2-1, with 15 bases aligning to TRBD2. The germline gives CDR1 MDHEN, CDR2 SYDVKM. The ends lost 5 bases at V and 7 bases at J; junction bases unmatched: 6. The CDR3 loop spans 16 amino acids. Here the CDR3 reads CASSRPGLAGGNEQFF. CDR3 in DNA: TGTGCCAGCAGTCGTCCGGGACTAGCGGGGGGAAATGAGCAGTTCTTC.

This clone was observed a handful of times. V gene TRBV6-5 combines with J gene TRBJ1-2; D is uncertain. Germline lookup yields CDR1 MNHEY and CDR2 SVGAGI. The length of the CDR3 is 14 residues. V was shortened by 2 bases and J by 1 base, with 8 bases between the two germline ends. This CDR3 is CASSYLAGNYGYTF. In nucleotides, the CDR3 is TGTGCCAGCAGTTACCTGGCAGGTAACTATGGCTACACCTTC.

The J gene is TRBJ1-1, the V gene TRBV6-1; D remains ambiguous. V lost 2 bases to trimming and J lost 1 base, with 8 bases between them. CDR1 and CDR2 from the germline V gene are MNHNS and SASEGT. The CDR3 has 14 residues. The CDR3 DNA follows: TGTGCCAGCAGTGAAATACGAAGGAACACTGAAGCTTTCTTT. Translation gives CASSEIRRNTEAFF.

The chain uses TRBV19 and TRBJ2-7; TRBD1 agrees at 9 bases. Germline lookup yields CDR1 LNHDA and CDR2 SQIVND (reference sequence). V gave up 3 bases and J gave up 1 base; unmatched junction bases: 7. There are 16 residues in the CDR3. The DNA for the CDR3 is TGTGCCAGTAGTATGACAGGGGGTCGTATTTCCTACGAGCAGTACTTC. Its translation: CASSMTGGRISYEQYF.